A single sample gave rise to the 24 T cell receptor delta chains below, sequenced in a study of gamma-delta T cells after stem cell transplantation. TCRdb re-called the RT-PCR reads through CATT. This sample has some 2,400 delta-chain clones, with about 21% found just once. Specimen: gamma-delta T cells. All receptors derive from a human donor. It is not recorded whose cells these are; they may come from a transplant donor.

The chain recombines TRDV2 with TRDJ1; 10 bases align to TRDD3. V trimming: 0 bases; J trimming: 2 bases; junction bases outside the gene matches: 14. CDR3 length: 19 amino acids. Germline CDR1 and CDR2: GEAIGNYY and EKD. This CDR3 is CACDTLSLGDKEETDKLIF. Here the CDR3 DNA reads TGTGCCTGTGACACCCTTTCGCTGGGGGATAAAGAGGAAACCGATAAACTCATCTTT.

This clone was observed a handful of times. The chain is built from TRAV29/DV5 and TRDJ1; D is unclear. Trimming took 0 bases from V and 0 from J, leaving 15 bases between them. CDR3 length equals 16 residues. CDR1 and CDR2 (germline): NSMFDY, ISSIKDK. CDR3 bases: TGTGCAGCAAGCGCCCTAAGAATTGGTTACACCGATAAACTCATCTTT. It is translated as CAASALRIGYTDKLIF.

DNA for the CDR3: TGTGCCTGTGACACTCTCCGTGGGGACTGGGGGAGTAAAACCTGCAGGGCCGATAAACTCATCTTT. Residues: CACDTLRGDWGSKTCRADKLIF. The gene calls are TRDV2 and TRDJ1; 9 bases fit TRDD3. The junction had 26 bases not matched to a gene; V was cut back by 1 base and J by 3 bases. The CDR3 extends over 22 amino acids. Per the germline V gene, CDR1 is GEAIGNYY and CDR2 is EKD.

The chain uses TRDV2 and TRDJ1; D call uncertain. This CDR3 has 13 amino acids. CDR1 and CDR2 from the germline V gene are GEAIGNYY and EKD. V was shortened by 1 base and J by 8 bases, with 13 bases between the two germline ends. CDR3 amino acids: CACDTAGPPKLIF. For the CDR3, the DNA is TGTGCCTGTGACACAGCGGGACCCCCGAAACTCATCTTT.

Concerning this clone: Since a much larger clone is just one base distant, this may be a read error. The sample carries other DNA sequences with the same CDR3. Written as DNA, the CDR3 is TGTGCTCTTGGGGCATCCCTTCCCCGCGGACAACTCTTCTTT. The encoded protein is CALGASLPRGQLFF. This sequence joins TRDV1 and TRDJ2, with D perhaps matching TRDD2 (6 bases). Germline V gives CDR1 TSWWSYY, CDR2 QGS. The germline V and J ends were trimmed by 4 bases and 10 bases, with 16 bases remaining between them. The CDR3 runs to 14 residues.

The chain couples TRDV1 to TRDJ1, with 12 bases identical to TRDD3. The CDR3 length is 18 residues. The V segment lost 5 bases and the J segment 3 bases; nucleotides outside the gene matches: 13. Germline-derived CDR1 and CDR2 are TSWWSYY and QGS. CDR3 loop: CALGPILLYWGIPDKLIF. For the CDR3, the DNA is TGTGCTCTTGGGCCAATTCTACTGTACTGGGGGATACCCGATAAACTCATCTTT.

The chain couples TRDV1 to TRDJ1; the D call may be TRDD2 or TRDD3 (9 bases each). Per the germline V gene, CDR1 is TSWWSYY and CDR2 is QGS. V was shortened by 3 bases and J by 0 bases, with 23 bases between the two germline ends. This CDR3 has 19 amino acids. CDR3 DNA: TGTGCTCTTGGGGACCTTCCTACGACTGGGGGAGCGTACACCGATAAACTCATCTTT. This codes for CALGDLPTTGGAYTDKLIF.

A word on this clone: A far larger clone differs by one base, so this is likely a read error. The CDR3 DNA reads TGTGCTCTTGGGGGACTTCCCGACCATATCTTCTTT. This sequence encodes CALGGLPDHIFF. The V call is TRDV1, the J call TRDJ2; D may be TRDD2 (5 bases). Germline V gives CDR1 TSWWSYY, CDR2 QGS. CDR3 length: 12 residues. V lost 4 bases and J 15 bases, leaving 15 bases between the germline ends.

This clone has a handful of counts. The V and J genes are TRDV1 and TRDJ1; 9 nucleotides line up with TRDD2. CDR1 is TSWWSYY and CDR2 is QGS in the germline V gene. The J segment lost 5 bases and the V segment lost 3 bases, leaving 46 bases of the junction unmatched. CDR3 length equals 28 residues. CDR3 nucleotide sequence: TGTGCTCTTGGGGAGGCACCCAAGGCCTTCCTACCTTTACTGGGGATAAGTGAGCCCCCATGGTCAGTAGATAAACTCATCTTT. Translated, it gives CALGEAPKAFLPLLGISEPPWSVDKLIF.

The chain uses TRDV1 and TRDJ1; 13 nucleotides line up with TRDD3. Germline V gene data show CDR1 as TSWWSYY and CDR2 as QGS. The CDR3 loop spans 23 amino acids. V gave up 2 bases and J gave up 3 bases; unmatched junction bases: 24. This chain's CDR3 is CALGEVASSSPVLGDTLADKLIF. In DNA, the CDR3 is TGTGCTCTTGGGGAAGTGGCCTCCTCTAGTCCCGTACTGGGGGATACGCTGGCCGATAAACTCATCTTT.

V gene TRDV1 combines with J gene TRDJ1; 8 bases agree with TRDD3. Germline CDR1 TSWWSYY, CDR2 QGS. V gave up 8 bases and J gave up 0 bases; unmatched junction bases: 11. This CDR3 is 16 amino acids long. CDR3 sequence: CALTQWGYMYTDKLIF. Written as DNA, the CDR3 is TGTGCTCTTACACAATGGGGATACATGTACACCGATAAACTCATCTTT.

This clone was counted a few times. Additional DNA sequences in this sample encode the identical CDR3. The chain has TRDV2 and TRDJ2; no definite D call. Germline V gene data show CDR1 as GEAIGNYY and CDR2 as EKD. V lost 5 bases to trimming and J lost 1 base, with 16 bases between them. The CDR3 consists of 16 residues. The CDR3 DNA follows: TGTGCCTGTGTCCCCACTAGACTCGATTTGACAGCACAACTCTTCTTT. It encodes CACVPTRLDLTAQLFF.

In this sample, this clone is medium-sized. The chain has TRDV2 and TRDJ3; D is perhaps TRDD3 (6 bases). The germline gives CDR1 GEAIGNYY, CDR2 EKD. The V end was cut by 0 bases, the J end by 0 bases, with 17 bases between. The CDR3 is 20 residues long. The CDR3 reads CACDTGGGGHSSWDTRQMFF. For the CDR3, the DNA is TGTGCCTGTGACACCGGTGGTGGGGGCCATAGCTCCTGGGACACCCGACAGATGTTTTTC.

About this clone itself: The junction does not match germline at one end; this may be a read error. Other DNA sequences from this sample encode an identical CDR3 as well. The chain employs TRDV1 and TRDJ1; 11 nucleotides align to TRDD3. There are 25 residues in the CDR3. CDR1 is TSWWSYY, CDR2 QGS, per germline. The CDR3 DNA is TGTGCTCTAGGGGAACTGTGCCCTCTCCCGGCGTTAATGGGGGATACGCGTCATGTTACCGATAAACTCATCTTT. It translates to CALGELCPLPALMGDTRHVTDKLIF.

In this sample, this clone is large (0.1 to 1%). Different DNA sequences within this sample yield the same CDR3. This chain uses TRDV1 with TRDJ1, with 9 bases fitting TRDD3. Per the germline V gene, CDR1 is TSWWSYY and CDR2 is QGS. The junction had 29 bases not matched to a gene; V was cut back by 6 bases and J by 6 bases. This CDR3 contains 21 residues. The CDR3 DNA reads TGTGCTCTTGGACCCCGGCCTTCCCTACGACTGGGGGACTCCTCGCAAAATAAACTCATCTTT. Translated, it gives CALGPRPSLRLGDSSQNKLIF.

J is TRDJ1 and V is TRDV2; 12 nucleotides align to TRDD3. Per the germline V gene, CDR1 is GEAIGNYY and CDR2 is EKD. J gave up 3 bases and V 6 bases, and 13 bases lay outside the gene matches. The CDR3 loop spans 17 amino acids. For the CDR3, the DNA is TGTGCCTGTAAGGGACTGGGGGATACTGCTTCATCCGATAAACTCATCTTT. This gives the protein CACKGLGDTASSDKLIF.

This clone was detected only a few times. The chain uses TRDV1 and TRDJ1; 10 bases are shared with TRDD3. The CDR3 covers 22 residues. The germline V gene has CDR1 TSWWSYY and CDR2 QGS. V was clipped by 4 bases and J by 0 bases; unmatched bases: 23. CDR3 sequence (DNA): TGTGCTCTTGGGGCAGGCCTTCCTCATTACTGGGGGATTGCGGGGTACACCGATAAACTCATCTTT. Its protein product is CALGAGLPHYWGIAGYTDKLIF.

The J gene is TRDJ1, the V gene TRDV1; 12 bases are a match to TRDD3. CDR3 length equals 22 residues. From germline, CDR1 is TSWWSYY and CDR2 QGS. Trimming at V came to 6 bases and at J to 0 bases, leaving 23 bases not matched to a gene. CDR3 region: CALGPRPSSYWGILQYTDKLIF. In DNA form, the CDR3 reads TGTGCTCTTGGCCCCCGGCCCTCTTCGTACTGGGGGATACTCCAGTACACCGATAAACTCATCTTT.

This clone was detected a few times. The rearrangement joins TRDV1 to TRDJ1, with TRDD3 identical over 11 bases. The CDR3 is made up of 20 amino acids. Losses at the gene ends were 2 bases for V and 0 bases for J; bases not matched to a gene: 14. Germline V CDR1 and CDR2: TSWWSYY, QGS. DNA for the CDR3: TGTGCTCTTGGGGAAAAAGTGTACTGGGGGATAATCAGGTACACCGATAAACTCATCTTT. Its translation: CALGEKVYWGIIRYTDKLIF.

The chain links TRDV1 to TRDJ1; TRDD2 matches 8 bases. This CDR3 comprises 17 residues. The germline gives CDR1 TSWWSYY, CDR2 QGS. V shed 3 bases and J 3 bases; nucleotides not matched to a gene: 12. CDR3 sequence (DNA): TGTGCTCTTGGGGATTCCTTCCTAAGAAGGGTTTCCGATAAACTCATCTTT. Translation gives CALGDSFLRRVSDKLIF.

This clone was picked up a small number of times. The rearrangement uses TRDV1 and TRDJ3, with 13 nucleotides matching TRDD3. Germline values: CDR1 TSWWSYY, CDR2 QGS. Trimming cost V 4 bases and J 0 bases; bases outside gene matches: 24. This CDR3 has 26 amino acids. DNA for the CDR3: TGTGCTCTTGGGGCGAGCGCCTACTTGATACTGGGGGATACGTTTCATAGCTCCTGGGACACCCGACAGATGTTTTTC. Its protein is CALGASAYLILGDTFHSSWDTRQMFF.

This clone came up a few times. The chain carries TRDV1 and TRDJ1; the D gene could be TRDD1 or TRDD3 (5 bases each). V dropped 2 bases and J dropped 1 base, with 44 bases sitting between them. From germline, CDR1 is TSWWSYY and CDR2 QGS. The CDR3 is made up of 26 amino acids. Here the CDR3 reads CALGESIIVNFLSLSPYTQGTDKLIF. The CDR3 DNA follows: TGTGCTCTTGGGGAATCCATCATAGTTAATTTTCTCTCACTCTCACCGTATACGCAAGGCACCGATAAACTCATCTTT.

This clone is labeled medium-sized. A much larger clone differs by one base, so this may be a read error. The V call is TRDV2, the J call TRDJ1; no clear D. The CDR3 totals 15 residues. The germline CDR1 and CDR2 sequences are GEAIGNYY and EKD. Trimming took off 1 base at V and 3 bases at J, with 14 bases between the two ends. CDR3 nucleotide sequence: TGTGCCTGTGACACAGTGAACCCCCTTGCCGATAAACTCATCTTT. Translated, it gives CACDTVNPLADKLIF.

Judged by abundance, this clone is medium-sized. The CDR3 DNA reads TGTGCCTGTGACGAGGTGGGGGATTACACCGATAAACTCATCTTT. It is translated as CACDEVGDYTDKLIF. The chain links TRDV2 to TRDJ1, with TRDD3 identical over 8 bases. Unmatched junction bases numbered 5, after V lost 3 bases and J lost 0 bases. Germline CDR1 GEAIGNYY, CDR2 EKD. This CDR3 spans 15 amino acids.